This TCR beta chain was identified during a study of shared clonotypes between healthy human individuals. For sorted subsets, 150 to 200 ng DNA per replicate equaled some 27,000 T cell genomes. Source study methods: With immunoSEQ giving junction-only sequences and no quality scores, filtering differed. Clones were sequenced by immunoSEQ multiplex PCR, and TCRdb holds only the in-frame ones, with some missing. That table furnishes V, J and clone size, whereas the DNA furnished D and trimming. The profile shows hundreds of thousands of clones, roughly 95% of them singletons. This CDR3 is built from 17 residues. CDR1 and CDR2 (germline): LGHNA, YNFKEQ. With 1 base clipped from V and 3 bases from J, the junction kept 11 bases outside the gene matches. CD8 cells regarded as naive lacked CD45RO, were positively chosen for CCR7, and omitted terminally differentiated effector memory CD45RA+ cells.

The origin of this receptor is a woman in her 30s in good health. The sequenced sample consisted of naive CD8+ T cells sorted from blood. The gene calls are TRBV4-2 and TRBJ2-7; TRBD2 agrees at 8 bases. Here the CDR3 reads CASSQVSGVASGYEQYF. As DNA, the CDR3 is TGTGCCAGCAGCCAAGTTAGCGGGGTAGCTAGCGGCTACGAGCAGTACTTC.